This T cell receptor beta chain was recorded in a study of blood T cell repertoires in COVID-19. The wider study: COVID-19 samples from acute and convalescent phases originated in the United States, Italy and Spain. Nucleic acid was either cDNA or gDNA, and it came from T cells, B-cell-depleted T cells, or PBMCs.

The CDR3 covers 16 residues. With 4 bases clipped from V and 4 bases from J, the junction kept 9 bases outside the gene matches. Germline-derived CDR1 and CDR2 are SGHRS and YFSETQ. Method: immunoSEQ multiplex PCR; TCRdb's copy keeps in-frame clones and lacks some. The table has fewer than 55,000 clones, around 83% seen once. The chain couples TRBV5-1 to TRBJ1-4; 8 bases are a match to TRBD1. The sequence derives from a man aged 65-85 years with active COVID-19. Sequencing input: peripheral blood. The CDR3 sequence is CASSPLGQVFNEKLFF. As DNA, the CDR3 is TGCGCCAGCAGCCCCCTGGGACAGGTGTTTAATGAAAAACTGTTTTTT.